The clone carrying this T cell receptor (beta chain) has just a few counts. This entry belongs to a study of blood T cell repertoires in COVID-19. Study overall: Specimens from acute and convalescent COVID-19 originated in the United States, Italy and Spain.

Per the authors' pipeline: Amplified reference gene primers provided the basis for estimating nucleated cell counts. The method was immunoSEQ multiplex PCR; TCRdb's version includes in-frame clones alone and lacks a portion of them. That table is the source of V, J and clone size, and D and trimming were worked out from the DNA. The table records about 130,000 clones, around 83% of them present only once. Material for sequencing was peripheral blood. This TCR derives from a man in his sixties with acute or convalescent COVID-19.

The chain's CDR3 is CASSGSTGINQPQHF. The CDR3 nucleotides are TGCGCCAGCAGTGGATCGACAGGGATCAATCAGCCCCAGCATTTT. The genes are TRBV10-2 and TRBJ1-5, with 7 bases lining up with TRBD1. The junction had 6 bases not matched to a gene; V was cut back by 4 bases and J by 3 bases. The germline gives CDR1 WSHSY, CDR2 SAAADI. CDR3 length: 15 amino acids.